Listed below are T cell receptor beta chains from one sample, sequenced in a study of T cell repertoires in cytomegalovirus infection. TCRdb re-analysed the reads in MiXCR, keeping a single row per CDR3 protein. In the table there are a few hundred thousand distinct CDR3 sequences, roughly 9.5% of which are singletons. Sample: PBMCs. These receptors were collected from a human donor in good health (CMV status not recorded). Some clones in this sample may be carry-over from other donors' samples. CDR3s include the opening cysteine and the closing phenylalanine or tryptophan. Fields, in order: clone size, J gene, V gene, D gene, CDR3 length, CDR3 DNA, CDR3 protein. A D gene is named only where the DNA matches it firmly. A row's size may be missing; if present it is once, few, many or a size class.

few,TRBJ2-1,TRBV7-4,.,13,TGTGCCAGCAACACAGGGCCCTACAATGAGCAGTTCTTC,CASNTGPYNEQFF
few,TRBJ2-1,TRBV11-2,.,13,TGTGCCAGCGGGAAGGGGGGATACAATGAGCAGTTCTTC,CASGKGGYNEQFF
many,TRBJ2-5,TRBV12-3/TRBV12-4,TRBD2,18,TGTGCCAGCAGTTTGAGTATGAGACTAGCTCACCCGAGGGAGACCCAGTACTTC,CASSLSMRLAHPRETQYF
many,TRBJ2-1,TRBV7-2,TRBD2,16,TGTGCCAGCAGCTTTCCGGGACTAGCGGGAGGCAATGAGCAGTTCTTC,CASSFPGLAGGNEQFF
many,TRBJ1-2,TRBV7-2,TRBD1,14,TGTGCCAGCAGCACGGGGACAGCTAACTATGGCTACACCTTC,CASSTGTANYGYTF
many,TRBJ2-5,TRBV7-2,.,13,TGTGCCAGCAGCCAGACTAGTTGGGAGACCCAGTACTTC,CASSQTSWETQYF
.,TRBJ2-7,TRBV12-3/TRBV12-4,TRBD2,13,TGTGCCAGCAGGCGAAGCGGGAGTTACGAGCAGTACTTC,CASRRSGSYEQYF
.,TRBJ1-1,TRBV6-8,.,14,TGTGCCAGCAGCCCTTCGCACCTGGGAATTAAAGCTTTCTTT,CASSPSHLGIKAFF
.,TRBJ2-4,TRBV5-1,TRBD1,20,TGCGCCAGCAGCCAAGGTACAGGGGCCACAGCTCCCTCAGCCAAAAACATTCAGTACTTC,CASSQGTGATAPSAKNIQYF
.,TRBJ2-1,TRBV7-2,.,13,TGTGCCAGCGGACATGGAGTCAACAATGAGCAGTTCTTC,CASGHGVNNEQFF
few,TRBJ2-3,TRBV11-1,TRBD2,15,TGTGCCAGCAGCTTAAAGGGGAGGGGCACAGATACGCAGTATTTT,CASSLKGRGTDTQYF
many,TRBJ2-3,TRBV27,.,13,TGTGCCAGCAGCCCCCGCTACACAGATACGCAGTATTTT,CASSPRYTDTQYF
.,TRBJ1-1,TRBV15,TRBD1,15,TGTGCCACCAGCAGTCGGAGCACAGGGGCCTTTCTAGCTTTCTTT,CATSSRSTGAFLAFF
.,TRBJ2-5,TRBV7-9,TRBD1,14,TGTGCCAGCAGCTCCGGGACAGGGTCGGAGACCCAGTACTTC,CASSSGTGSETQYF
.,TRBJ1-5,TRBV19,TRBD1,17,TGTGCCAGTATCCCGGGACAGGGGGTTGTAAGCAATCAGCCCCAGCATTTT,CASIPGQGVVSNQPQHF
many,TRBJ1-5,TRBV6-5,TRBD1,16,TGTGCCAGCAGTTACTCAGGGACAGGGTTAAAACAGCCCCAGCATTTT,CASSYSGTGLKQPQHF
many,TRBJ2-5,TRBV7-2,.,14,TGTGCCAGCAGCTCGGCAGGGCGGGGAGAGACCCAGTACTTC,CASSSAGRGETQYF
many,TRBJ2-7,TRBV2,.,13,TGTGCCAGCAGCGCCCCCTTCGACTACGAGCAGTACTTC,CASSAPFDYEQYF
many,TRBJ2-4,TRBV28,.,15,TGTGCCAGCATCCGCGGCGGGGGCCTCAAAAACATTCAGTACTTC,CASIRGGGLKNIQYF
.,TRBJ1-3,TRBV12-3/TRBV12-4,.,12,TGTGCCAGCAGCCATCTCGCGGACACCATATATTTT,CASSHLADTIYF
.,TRBJ2-7,TRBV10-3,.,13,TGTGCCATCAGTATCGGACCACTGGACGAGCAGTACTTC,CAISIGPLDEQYF
.,TRBJ2-2,TRBV7-9,TRBD2,18,TGTGCCAGCAGATACGGGACTAGCGGGGGCTTGAACACCGGGGAGCTGTTTTTT,CASRYGTSGGLNTGELFF